These 10 T cell receptor beta chains share one sample of origin, sequenced in a study of spatial heterogeneity in lung cancer. MiXCR, run by TCRdb on the 5' RACE reads, gives a single entry per CDR3 protein. This table has about 25,000 distinct CDR3 sequences, roughly 6% appearing once. Time point indicated: blood at routine non-recurrence follow-up after resection. Unsorted samples of tumor, nontumor lung or frozen PBMC had their whole RNA sequenced. The specimen comprised PBMCs, sampled at follow-up. The receptors here all came from a male donor with early-stage non-small cell lung cancer.

The J gene is TRBJ1-5, the V gene TRBV4-2; tentatively, D is TRBD1 (6 bases). V gave up 1 base and J gave up 8 bases, with 21 bases separating them. The length of the CDR3 is 17 residues. Germline V lookup: CDR1 LGHNA, CDR2 YNFKEQ. CDR3 region: CASSQVGRGGAMKPQHF. As DNA, the CDR3 is TGTGCCAGCAGCCAAGTAGGCCGTGGGGGGGCTATGAAGCCCCAGCATTTT.

The rearrangement links TRBV19 to TRBJ1-1; a weak D match, TRBD1 (5 bases). CDR1 is LNHDA, CDR2 SQIVND, per germline (reference sequence). The CDR3 covers 14 residues. The V end lost 4 bases, the J end lost 6 bases, and 15 bases lay between the germline ends. The CDR3 sequence: CASSTQGRGSEAFF. In DNA, the CDR3 is TGTGCCAGTAGTACCCAGGGTCGGGGATCTGAAGCTTTCTTT. The whole variable domain, filled in from reference TRBV19 and TRBJ1-1, reads DGGITQSPKYLFRKEGQNVTLSCEQNLNHDAMYWYRQDPGQGLRLIYYSQIVNDFQKGDIAEGYSVSREKKESFPLTVTSAQKNPTAFYLCASSTQGRGSEAFFGQGTRLTVV.

This clonotype was detected a few times. This chain connects TRBV6-6 to TRBJ1-1; D might be TRBD1 (6 bases). The CDR3 has 14 amino acids. Germline V gene sequence: CDR1 MNHNY, CDR2 SVGAGI (reference sequence). V gave up 2 bases and J gave up 4 bases, with 11 bases separating them. CDR3 region: CASSYLFRGTEAFF. The CDR3 coding sequence is TGTGCCAGCAGTTACCTGTTCAGGGGCACTGAAGCTTTCTTT.

This clonotype was recorded at least ten times. The chain carries TRBV12-3 or TRBV12-4 and TRBJ2-3, with unresolved D. The CDR3 consists of 12 residues. V was shortened by 6 bases and J by 6 bases, with 10 bases between the two germline ends. In DNA form, the CDR3 reads TGTGCCAGCAGAGCGATGGGGGATACGCAGTATTTT. It codes for CASRAMGDTQYF.

The sample holds many counts of this clonotype. The chain uses TRBV7-2 and TRBJ2-5, with 15 bases matching TRBD2. Germline loops: CDR1 SGHTA, CDR2 FQGNSA. V lost 5 bases to trimming and J lost 10 bases; unmatched junction nucleotides: 8. The CDR3 covers 15 residues. The CDR3 spells CASSGGLAGGPIQYF. In DNA, the CDR3 is TGTGCCAGCAGCGGTGGACTAGCGGGAGGGCCCATCCAGTACTTC. Combining the CDR3 with reference TRBV7-2 and TRBJ2-5 gives the whole variable domain GAGVSQSPSNKVTEKGKDVELRCDPISGHTALYWYRQSLGQGLEFLIYFQGNSAPDKSGLPSDRFSAERTGGSVSTLTIQRTQQEDSAVYLCASSGGLAGGPIQYFGPGTRLLVL.

Only a few counts were recorded for this clonotype. The chain is built from TRBV7-2 and TRBJ1-2; D gene unclear. Germline lookup yields CDR1 SGHTA and CDR2 FQGNSA. The CDR3 is 14 amino acids. The V gene lost 5 bases and the J gene lost 2 bases, with 12 bases spanning the gap. The CDR3 here is CASSARTDNYGYTF. In DNA, the CDR3 is TGTGCCAGCAGCGCAAGGACGGACAACTATGGCTACACCTTC.

The table lists this clonotype with many counts. This chain uses TRBV20-1 with TRBJ2-1, with 13 bases lining up with TRBD2. V lost 5 bases and J lost 7; bases outside the gene matches: 8. CDR1 is DFQATT and CDR2 is SNEGSKA in the germline V gene (reference sequence). The CDR3 is 15 residues long. The CDR3 coding sequence is TGCAGTGCTTTACACGGGACTAGCGGGAAGAATGAGCAGTTCTTC. Translating gives CSALHGTSGKNEQFF.

This clonotype was seen at least ten times. The V call is TRBV7-3, the J call TRBJ2-5; TRBD2 aligns across 7 bases. There are 15 residues in the CDR3. CDR1 SGHTA and CDR2 FQGTGA come from the germline V gene. V lost 1 base to trimming and J lost 4 bases; unmatched junction nucleotides: 6. The CDR3 nucleotides read TGTGCCAGCAGCTTAATTTTTGGGGAGGGAGAGACCCAGTACTTC. Protein: CASSLIFGEGETQYF.

This clonotype was observed a few times. V gene TRBV20-1 combines with J gene TRBJ2-3; D not certain. The CDR3 totals 12 residues. V gave up 6 bases and J gave up 4 bases, with 11 bases separating them. The V gene's germline CDR1 is DFQATT and CDR2 SNEGSKA (reference sequence). This chain's CDR3 is CSARLSADTQYF. The CDR3 DNA sequence: TGCAGTGCCCGATTGTCAGCAGATACGCAGTATTTT.

This clonotype was observed many times. The chain employs TRBV6-4 and TRBJ2-3; D is unclear. The CDR3 is 13 residues long. Trimming stripped 2 bases from V and 2 bases from J, with 5 bases between. Germline V gene sequence: CDR1 MRHNA, CDR2 SNTAGT. Written as DNA, the CDR3 is TGTGCCAGCAGTGACCCAAACACAGATACGCAGTATTTT. It yields the protein CASSDPNTDTQYF.